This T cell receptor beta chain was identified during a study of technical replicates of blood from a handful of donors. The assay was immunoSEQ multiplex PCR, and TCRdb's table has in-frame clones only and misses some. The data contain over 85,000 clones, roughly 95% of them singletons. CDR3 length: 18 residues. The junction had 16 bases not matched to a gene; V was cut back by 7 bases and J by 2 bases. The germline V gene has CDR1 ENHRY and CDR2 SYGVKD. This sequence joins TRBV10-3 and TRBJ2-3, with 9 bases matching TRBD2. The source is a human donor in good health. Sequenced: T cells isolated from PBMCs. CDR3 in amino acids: CAITWGPRASGATDTQYF. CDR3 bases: TGTGCCATCACTTGGGGCCCCCGGGCTAGCGGGGCCACAGATACGCAGTATTTT.